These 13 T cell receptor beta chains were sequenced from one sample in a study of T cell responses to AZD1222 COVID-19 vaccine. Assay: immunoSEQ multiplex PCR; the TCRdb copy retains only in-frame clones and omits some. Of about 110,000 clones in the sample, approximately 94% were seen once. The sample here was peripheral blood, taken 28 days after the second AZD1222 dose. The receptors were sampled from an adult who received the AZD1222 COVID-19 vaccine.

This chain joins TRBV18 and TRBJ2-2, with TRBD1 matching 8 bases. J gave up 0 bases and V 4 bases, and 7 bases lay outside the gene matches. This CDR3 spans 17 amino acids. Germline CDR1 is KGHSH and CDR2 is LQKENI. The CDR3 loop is CASSQEMDRANTGELFF. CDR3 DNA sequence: TGTGCCAGCTCACAGGAGATGGACAGGGCGAACACCGGGGAGCTGTTTTTT.

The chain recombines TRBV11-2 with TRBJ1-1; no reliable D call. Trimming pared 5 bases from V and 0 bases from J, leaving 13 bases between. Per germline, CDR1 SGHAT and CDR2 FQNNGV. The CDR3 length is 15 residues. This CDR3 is CASSPRRFLNTEAFF. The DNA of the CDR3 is TGTGCCAGCAGCCCCCGACGATTTTTGAACACTGAAGCTTTCTTT.

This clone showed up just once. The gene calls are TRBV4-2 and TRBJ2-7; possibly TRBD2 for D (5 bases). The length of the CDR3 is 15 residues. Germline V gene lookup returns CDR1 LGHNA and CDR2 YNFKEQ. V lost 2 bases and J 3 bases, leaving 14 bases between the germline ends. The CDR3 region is CASSQRRERFYEQYF. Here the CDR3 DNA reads TGTGCCAGCAGCCAACGCCGGGAACGCTTCTACGAGCAGTACTTC.

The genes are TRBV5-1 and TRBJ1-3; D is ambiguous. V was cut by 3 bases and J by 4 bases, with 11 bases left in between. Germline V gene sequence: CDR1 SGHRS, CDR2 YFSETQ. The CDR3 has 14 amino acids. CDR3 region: CASSWDLQGNTIYF. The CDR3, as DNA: TGCGCCAGCAGCTGGGATTTACAGGGAAACACCATATATTTT.

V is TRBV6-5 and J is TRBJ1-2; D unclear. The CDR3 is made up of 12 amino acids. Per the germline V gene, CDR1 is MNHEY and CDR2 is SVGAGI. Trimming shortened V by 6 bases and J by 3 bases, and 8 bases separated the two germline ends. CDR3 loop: CASRRADYGYTF. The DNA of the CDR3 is TGTGCCAGCAGGCGGGCGGACTATGGCTACACCTTC.

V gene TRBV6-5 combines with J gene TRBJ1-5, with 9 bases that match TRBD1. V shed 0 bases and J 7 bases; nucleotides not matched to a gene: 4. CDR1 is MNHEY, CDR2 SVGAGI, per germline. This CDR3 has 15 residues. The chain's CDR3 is CASSYSLTGGQPQHF. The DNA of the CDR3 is TGTGCCAGCAGTTACTCGTTAACAGGGGGCCAGCCCCAGCATTTT.

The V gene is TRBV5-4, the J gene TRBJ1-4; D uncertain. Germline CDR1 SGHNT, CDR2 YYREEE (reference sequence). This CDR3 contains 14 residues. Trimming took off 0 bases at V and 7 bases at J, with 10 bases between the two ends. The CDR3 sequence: CASSLGGFGEKLFF. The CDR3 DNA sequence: TGTGCCAGCAGCTTGGGAGGATTTGGTGAAAAACTGTTTTTT. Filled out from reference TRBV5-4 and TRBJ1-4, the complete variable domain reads ETGVTQSPTHLIKTRGQQVTLRCSSQSGHNTVSWYQQALGQGPQFIFQYYREEENGRGNFPPRFSGLQFPNYSSELNVNALELDDSALYLCASSLGGFGEKLFFGSGTQLSVL.

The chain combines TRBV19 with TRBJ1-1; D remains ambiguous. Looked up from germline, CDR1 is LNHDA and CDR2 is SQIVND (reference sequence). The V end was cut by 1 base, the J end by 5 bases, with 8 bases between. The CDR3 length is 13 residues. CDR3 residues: CASSIVIGTEAFF. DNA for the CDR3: TGTGCCAGTAGTATAGTAATAGGGACTGAAGCTTTCTTT.

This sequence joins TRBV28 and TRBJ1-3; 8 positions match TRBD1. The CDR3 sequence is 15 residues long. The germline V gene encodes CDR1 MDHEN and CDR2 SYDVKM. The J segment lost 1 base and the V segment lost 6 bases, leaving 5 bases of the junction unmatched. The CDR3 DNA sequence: TGTGCCAGCAGCCCGCGGACAGGGTCTGGAAACACCATATATTTT. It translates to CASSPRTGSGNTIYF.

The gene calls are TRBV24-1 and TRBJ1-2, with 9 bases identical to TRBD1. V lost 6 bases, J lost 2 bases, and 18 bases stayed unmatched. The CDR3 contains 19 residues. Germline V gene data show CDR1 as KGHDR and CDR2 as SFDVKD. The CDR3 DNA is TGTGCCACCAGTCCCTCCTTTCGTCGGACAGGGGCGGACAACTATGGCTACACCTTC. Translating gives CATSPSFRRTGADNYGYTF.

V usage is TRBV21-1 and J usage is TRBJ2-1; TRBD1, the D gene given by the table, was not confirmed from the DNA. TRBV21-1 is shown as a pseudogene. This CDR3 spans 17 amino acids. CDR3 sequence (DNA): TGTGCCAGCAGCAAAGGAAGATGGCAGGCCATCTACAATGAGCAGTTCTTC. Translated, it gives CASSKGRWQAIYNEQFF.

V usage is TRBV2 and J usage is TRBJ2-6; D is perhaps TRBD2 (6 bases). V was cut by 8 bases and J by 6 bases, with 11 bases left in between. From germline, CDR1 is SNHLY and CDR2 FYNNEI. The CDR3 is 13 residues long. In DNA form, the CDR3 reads TGTGCCAGCGCGGGGAGTACGGCCAACGTCCTGACTTTC. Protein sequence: CASAGSTANVLTF.

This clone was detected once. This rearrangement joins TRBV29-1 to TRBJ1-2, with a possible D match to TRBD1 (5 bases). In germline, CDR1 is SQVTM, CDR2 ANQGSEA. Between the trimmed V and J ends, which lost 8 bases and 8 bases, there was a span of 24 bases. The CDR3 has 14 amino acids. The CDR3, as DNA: TGCAGCTCCCTATCGGGGACGCCCCATGGGGGCTACACCTTC. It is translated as CSSLSGTPHGGYTF.